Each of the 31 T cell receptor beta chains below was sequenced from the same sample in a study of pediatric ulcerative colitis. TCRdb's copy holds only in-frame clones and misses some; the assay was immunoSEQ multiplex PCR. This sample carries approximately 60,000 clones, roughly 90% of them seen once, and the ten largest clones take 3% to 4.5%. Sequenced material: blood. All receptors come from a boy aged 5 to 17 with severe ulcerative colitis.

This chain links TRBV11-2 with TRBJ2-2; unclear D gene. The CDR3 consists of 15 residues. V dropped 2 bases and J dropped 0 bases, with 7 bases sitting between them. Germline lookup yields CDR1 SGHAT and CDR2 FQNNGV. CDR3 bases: TGTGCCAGCAGCTTATTGGGATCGAACACCGGGGAGCTGTTTTTT. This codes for CASSLLGSNTGELFF.

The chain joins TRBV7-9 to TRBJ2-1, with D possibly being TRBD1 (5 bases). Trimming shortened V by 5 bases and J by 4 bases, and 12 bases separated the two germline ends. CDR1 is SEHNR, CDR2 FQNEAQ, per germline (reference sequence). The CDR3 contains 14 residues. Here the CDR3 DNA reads TGTGCCAGCAGCCCAGGGTTCCTATACAATGAGCAGTTCTTC. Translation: CASSPGFLYNEQFF.

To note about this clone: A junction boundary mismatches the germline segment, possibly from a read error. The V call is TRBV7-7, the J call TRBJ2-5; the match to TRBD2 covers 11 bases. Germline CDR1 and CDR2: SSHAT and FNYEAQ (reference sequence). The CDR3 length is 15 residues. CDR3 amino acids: CASSLTSGTGETQYF. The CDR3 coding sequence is TGTGCTAGCAGCCTGACTAGCGGGACTGGAGAGACCCAGTACTTC.

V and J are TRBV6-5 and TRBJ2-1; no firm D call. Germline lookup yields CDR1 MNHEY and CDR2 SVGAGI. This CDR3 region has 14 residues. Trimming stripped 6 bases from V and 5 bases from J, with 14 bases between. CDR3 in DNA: TGTGCCAGCAGCCAGGATATGGGTCACAATGAGCAGTTCTTC. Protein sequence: CASSQDMGHNEQFF.

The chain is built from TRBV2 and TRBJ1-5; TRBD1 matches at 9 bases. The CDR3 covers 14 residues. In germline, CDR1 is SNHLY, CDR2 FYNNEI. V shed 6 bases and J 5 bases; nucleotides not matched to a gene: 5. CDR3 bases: TGTGCCAGCAGATGGACAGGGGCAGATCAGCCCCAGCATTTT. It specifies CASRWTGADQPQHF.

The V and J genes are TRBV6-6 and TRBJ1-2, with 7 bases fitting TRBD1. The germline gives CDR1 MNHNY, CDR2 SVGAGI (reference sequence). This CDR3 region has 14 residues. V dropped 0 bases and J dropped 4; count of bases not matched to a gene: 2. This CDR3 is CASSYSTGAYGYTF. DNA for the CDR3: TGTGCCAGCAGTTACTCCACAGGGGCCTATGGCTACACCTTC.

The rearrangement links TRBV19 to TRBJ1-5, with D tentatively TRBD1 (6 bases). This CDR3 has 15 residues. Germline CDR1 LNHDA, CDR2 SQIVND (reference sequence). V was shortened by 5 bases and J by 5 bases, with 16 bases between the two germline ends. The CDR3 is CASSQNRARDQPQHF. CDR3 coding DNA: TGTGCCAGTAGTCAAAACAGGGCCAGGGATCAGCCCCAGCATTTT.

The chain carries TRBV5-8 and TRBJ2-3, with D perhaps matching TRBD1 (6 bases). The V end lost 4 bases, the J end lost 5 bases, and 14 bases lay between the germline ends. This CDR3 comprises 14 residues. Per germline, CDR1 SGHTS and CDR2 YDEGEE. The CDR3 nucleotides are TGTGCCAGCAGCCCGATACTACAGGGAGATACGCAGTATTTT. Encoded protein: CASSPILQGDTQYF. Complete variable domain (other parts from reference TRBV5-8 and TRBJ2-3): EAGVTQSPTHLIKTRGQQATLRCSPISGHTSVYWYQQALGLGLQFLLWYDEGEERNRGNFPPRFSGRQFPNYSSELNVNALELEDSALYLCASSPILQGDTQYFGPGTRLTVL.

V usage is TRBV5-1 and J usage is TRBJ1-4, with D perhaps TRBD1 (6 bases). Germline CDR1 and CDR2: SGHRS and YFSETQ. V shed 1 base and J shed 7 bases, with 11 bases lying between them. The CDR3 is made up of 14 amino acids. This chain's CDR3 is CASSLSGVSEKLFF. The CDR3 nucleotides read TGCGCCAGCAGCTTGTCAGGGGTTAGTGAAAAACTGTTTTTT.

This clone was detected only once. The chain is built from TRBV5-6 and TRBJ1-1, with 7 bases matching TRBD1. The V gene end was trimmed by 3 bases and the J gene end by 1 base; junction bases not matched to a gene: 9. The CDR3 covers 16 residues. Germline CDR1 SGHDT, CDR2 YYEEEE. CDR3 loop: CASSWDTGASNTEAFF. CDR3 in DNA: TGTGCCAGCAGCTGGGATACAGGGGCTTCGAACACTGAAGCTTTCTTT.

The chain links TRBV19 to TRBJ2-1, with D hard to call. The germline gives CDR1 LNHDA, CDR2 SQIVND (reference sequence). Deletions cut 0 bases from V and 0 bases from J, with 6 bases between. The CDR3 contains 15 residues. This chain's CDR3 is CASSIDVSSYNEQFF. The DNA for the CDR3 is TGTGCCAGTAGTATAGATGTAAGCTCCTACAATGAGCAGTTCTTC.

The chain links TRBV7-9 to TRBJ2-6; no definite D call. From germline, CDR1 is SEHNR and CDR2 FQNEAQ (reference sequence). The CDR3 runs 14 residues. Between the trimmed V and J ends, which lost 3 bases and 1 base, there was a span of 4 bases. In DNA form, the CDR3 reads TGTGCCAGCAGCTTCATGTCTGGGGCCAACGTCCTGACTTTC. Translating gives CASSFMSGANVLTF.

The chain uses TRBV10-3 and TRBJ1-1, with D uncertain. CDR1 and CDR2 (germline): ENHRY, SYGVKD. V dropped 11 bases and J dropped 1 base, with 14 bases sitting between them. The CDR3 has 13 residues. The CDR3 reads CARRQEQNTEAFF. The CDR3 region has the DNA TGTGCCCGACGTCAAGAGCAGAACACTGAAGCTTTCTTT.

Here the CDR3 DNA reads TGTGCCAGCAGCGCGGGACTAGCGGGAGTATCCGGGCAAGAGACCCAGTACTTC. Residues: CASSAGLAGVSGQETQYF. The J gene is TRBJ2-5, the V gene TRBV9, with 14 nucleotides matching TRBD2. After removal of 3 bases from V and 2 bases from J, the junction contained 9 bases not matched to a gene. The CDR3 length is 18 residues. The germline V gene encodes CDR1 SGDLS and CDR2 YYNGEE.

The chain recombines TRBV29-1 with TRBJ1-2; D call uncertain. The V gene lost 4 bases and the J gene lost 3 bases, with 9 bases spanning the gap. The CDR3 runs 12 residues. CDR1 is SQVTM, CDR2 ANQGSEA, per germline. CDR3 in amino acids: CSVVEPDYGYTF. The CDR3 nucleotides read TGCAGCGTTGTTGAACCGGACTATGGCTACACCTTC.

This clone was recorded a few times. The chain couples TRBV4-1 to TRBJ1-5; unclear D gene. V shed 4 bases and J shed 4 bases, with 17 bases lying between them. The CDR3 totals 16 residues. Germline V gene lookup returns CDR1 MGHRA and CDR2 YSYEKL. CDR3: CASSPVPGQNNQPQHF. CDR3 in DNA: TGCGCCAGCAGCCCCGTACCGGGTCAGAATAATCAGCCCCAGCATTTT.

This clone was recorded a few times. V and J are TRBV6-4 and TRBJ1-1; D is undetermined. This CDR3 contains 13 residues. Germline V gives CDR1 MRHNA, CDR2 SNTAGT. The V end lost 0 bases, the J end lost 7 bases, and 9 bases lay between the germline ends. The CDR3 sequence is CASSDSGVGEAFF. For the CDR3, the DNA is TGTGCCAGCAGTGACTCTGGTGTTGGTGAAGCTTTCTTT.

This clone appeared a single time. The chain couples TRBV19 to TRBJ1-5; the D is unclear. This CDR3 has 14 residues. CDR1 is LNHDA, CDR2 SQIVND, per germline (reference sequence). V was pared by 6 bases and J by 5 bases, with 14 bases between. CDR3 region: CASSKPGEYQPQHF. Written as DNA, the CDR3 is TGTGCCAGTAGCAAACCCGGGGAATATCAGCCCCAGCATTTT.

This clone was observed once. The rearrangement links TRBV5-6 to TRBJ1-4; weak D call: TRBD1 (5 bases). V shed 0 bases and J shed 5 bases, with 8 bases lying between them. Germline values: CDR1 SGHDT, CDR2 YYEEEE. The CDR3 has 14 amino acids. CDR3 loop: CASSLAGANEKLFF. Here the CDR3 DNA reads TGTGCCAGCAGCTTGGCCGGGGCGAATGAAAAACTGTTTTTT.

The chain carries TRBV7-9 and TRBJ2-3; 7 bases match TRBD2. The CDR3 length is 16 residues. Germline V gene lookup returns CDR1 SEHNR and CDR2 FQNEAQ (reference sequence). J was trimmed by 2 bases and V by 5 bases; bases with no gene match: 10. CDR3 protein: CASSPSWAGVTDTQYF. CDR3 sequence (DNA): TGTGCCAGCAGCCCCAGCTGGGCGGGAGTCACAGATACGCAGTATTTT.

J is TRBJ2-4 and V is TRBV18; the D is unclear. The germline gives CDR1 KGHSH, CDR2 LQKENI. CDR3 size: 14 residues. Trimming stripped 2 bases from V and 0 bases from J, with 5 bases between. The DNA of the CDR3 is TGTGCCAGCTCACCAAATCTAGCCAAAAACATTCAGTACTTC. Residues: CASSPNLAKNIQYF. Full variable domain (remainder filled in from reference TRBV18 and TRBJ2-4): NAGVMQNPRHLVRRRGQEARLRCSPMKGHSHVYWYRQLPEEGLKFMVYLQKENIIDESGMPKERFSAEFPKEGPSILRIQQVVRGDSAAYFCASSPNLAKNIQYFGAGTRLSVL.

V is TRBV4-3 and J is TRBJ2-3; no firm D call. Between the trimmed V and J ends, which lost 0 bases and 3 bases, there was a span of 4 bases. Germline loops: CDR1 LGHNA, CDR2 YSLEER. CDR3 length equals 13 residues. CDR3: CASSQDGTDTQYF. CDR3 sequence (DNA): TGCGCCAGCAGCCAAGATGGGACAGATACGCAGTATTTT.

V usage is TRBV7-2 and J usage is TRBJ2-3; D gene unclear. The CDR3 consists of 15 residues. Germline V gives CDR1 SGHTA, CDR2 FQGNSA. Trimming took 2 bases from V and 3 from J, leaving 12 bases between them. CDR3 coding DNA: TGTGCCAGCAGCTTAATCGCTATGGGGACAGATACGCAGTATTTT. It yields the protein CASSLIAMGTDTQYF.

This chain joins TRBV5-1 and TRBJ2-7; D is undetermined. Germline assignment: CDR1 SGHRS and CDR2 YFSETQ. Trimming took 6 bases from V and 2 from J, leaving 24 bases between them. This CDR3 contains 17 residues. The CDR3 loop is CASTASGSLSLTYEQYF. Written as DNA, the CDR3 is TGCGCCAGCACCGCCTCCGGGTCCCTAAGCTTAACCTACGAGCAGTACTTC.

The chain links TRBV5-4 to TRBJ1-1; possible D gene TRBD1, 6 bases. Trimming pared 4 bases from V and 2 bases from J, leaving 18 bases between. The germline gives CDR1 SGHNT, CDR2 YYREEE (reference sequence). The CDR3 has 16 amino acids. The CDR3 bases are TGTGCCAGCAGCCGCGAAGTCGGGACAAGCAACACTGAAGCTTTCTTT. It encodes CASSREVGTSNTEAFF.

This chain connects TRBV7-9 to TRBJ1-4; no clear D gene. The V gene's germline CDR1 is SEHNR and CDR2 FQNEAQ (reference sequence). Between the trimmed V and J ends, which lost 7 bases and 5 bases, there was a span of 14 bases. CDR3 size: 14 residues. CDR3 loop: CASTTSKGNEKLFF. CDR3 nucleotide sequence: TGTGCCAGCACAACCTCCAAGGGCAATGAAAAACTGTTTTTT.

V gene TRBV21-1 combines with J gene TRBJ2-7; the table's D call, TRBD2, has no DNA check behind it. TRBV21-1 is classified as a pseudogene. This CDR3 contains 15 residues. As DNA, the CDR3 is TGTGCCAGAGGGAATAGCGGGGCGAGCTCCTACGAGCAGTACTTC. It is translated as CARGNSGASSYEQYF.

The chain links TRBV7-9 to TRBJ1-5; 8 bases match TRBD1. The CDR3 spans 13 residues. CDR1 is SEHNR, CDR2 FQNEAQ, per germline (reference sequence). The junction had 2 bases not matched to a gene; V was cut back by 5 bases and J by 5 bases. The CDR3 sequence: CASSPDRDQPQHF. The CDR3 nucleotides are TGTGCCAGCAGCCCGGACAGGGATCAGCCCCAGCATTTT.

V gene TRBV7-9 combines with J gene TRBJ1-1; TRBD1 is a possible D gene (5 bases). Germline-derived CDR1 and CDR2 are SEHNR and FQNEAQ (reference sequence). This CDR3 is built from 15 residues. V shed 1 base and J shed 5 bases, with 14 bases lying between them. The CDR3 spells CASSLVVTGGTEAFF. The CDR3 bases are TGTGCCAGCAGCTTAGTGGTTACAGGCGGAACTGAAGCTTTCTTT.

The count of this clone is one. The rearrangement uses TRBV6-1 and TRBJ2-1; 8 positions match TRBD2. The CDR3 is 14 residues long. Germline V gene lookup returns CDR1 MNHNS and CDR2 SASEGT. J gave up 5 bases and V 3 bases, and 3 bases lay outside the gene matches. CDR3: CASSDRRGDNEQFF. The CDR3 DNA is TGTGCCAGCAGTGACAGGCGGGGGGACAATGAGCAGTTCTTC.

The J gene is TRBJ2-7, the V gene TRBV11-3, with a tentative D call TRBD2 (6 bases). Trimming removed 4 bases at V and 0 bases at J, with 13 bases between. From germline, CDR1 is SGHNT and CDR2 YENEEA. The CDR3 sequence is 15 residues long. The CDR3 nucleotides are TGTGCCAGCAGCTCCCACGCGGGGAGCTCCTACGAGCAGTACTTC. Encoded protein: CASSSHAGSSYEQYF.